Given below is one T cell receptor beta chain in context. The sample comes from a study of T cells in Graves' hyperthyroidism and ophthalmopathy. Looking at the study overall: Peripheral blood was secured at the point of initial diagnosis, before any treatment.

Disease lasting under 3 months, a NOSPECS grade of at least 4, and a Clinical Activity Score of at least 3 were features of the ophthalmopathy patients. Exclusion followed for patients with uncontrolled infection, other autoimmune disease, pregnancy or lactation. The CDR3 is made up of 17 amino acids. V was clipped by 4 bases and J by 0 bases, with 13 bases between them. Germline V lookup: CDR1 SGHTA, CDR2 FQGNSA. Researchers amplified the TCR beta CDR3 regions from RNA transcripts. The HTBI primer set was used in a first-round RT-PCR of the TCR CDR3. MiXCR, applied by TCRdb to the multiplex PCR reads, yields one record per CDR3 protein. The table includes 600,000 to 650,000 distinct CDR3 sequences, roughly 20% detected once.

The receptor was derived from a man aged 30-40 years with Graves' ophthalmopathy. The sequenced sample was blood. The chain couples TRBV7-2 to TRBJ2-6; D unresolved. The CDR3: CASSSQTTFSGANVLTF. The CDR3 region has the DNA TGTGCCAGCAGCTCACAGACCACTTTCTCTGGGGCCAACGTCCTGACTTTC.